This is a list of T cell receptor beta chains from one sample in a study of beta chain features in type 1 diabetes. Repertoires were generated with immunoSEQ multiplex PCR, while TCRdb's copy carries only in-frame clones and drops some. The data contain 35,000 to 50,000 clones, 50% of them singletons. Sequenced input: stem cell memory CD4+ T cells from blood. The receptors stem from a woman between 25 and 40 years old in good health. Both conserved end residues are part of each CDR3. The D gene is left open where the match is weak. Only some rows state a clone size, as once, few, many or a class for expanded clones.

TRBJ2-7,TRBD1,TRBV9,-,CASSFARGPYEQYF,TGTGCCAGCAGCTTTGCCAGGGGGCCCTACGAGCAGTACTTC
TRBJ2-5,TRBD2,TRBV10-3,few,CAIGTSGNQETQYF,TGTGCCATTGGGACTAGCGGCAACCAAGAGACCCAGTACTTC
TRBJ2-7,-,TRBV18,-,CASSGGGPAGEQYF,TGTGCCAGCTCAGGGGGCGGACCAGCCGGCGAGCAGTACTTC
TRBJ2-7,TRBD2,TRBV18,-,CASLKSREGGPRSKQYF,TGTGCCAGCTTAAAGTCGAGGGAGGGCGGACCGCGTTCGAAGCAGTACTTC
TRBJ2-3,TRBD2,TRBV28,-,CASSSLTSGLVNTDTQYF,TGTGCCAGCAGTTCCCTGACTAGCGGGTTGGTTAACACAGATACGCAGTATTTT
TRBJ1-5,TRBD1,TRBV4-3,few,CASSQERGQGRGGQPQHF,TGCGCCAGCAGCCAAGAGAGGGGACAGGGACGCGGCGGGCAGCCCCAGCATTTT
TRBJ2-2,-,TRBV28,-,CASSPLQGRASRYGLTGELFF,TGTGCCAGCAGTCCCCTCCAGGGGAGGGCCAGTCGGTATGGGCTCACCGGGGAGCTGTTTTTT
TRBJ1-1,TRBD1,TRBV7-2,-,CASSPRQGRVYTEAFF,TGTGCCAGCAGCCCCCGACAGGGGAGGGTGTACACTGAAGCTTTCTTT
TRBJ1-4,-,TRBV28,once,CASSLIAANEKLFF,TGTGCCAGCAGTTTGATTGCGGCAAATGAAAAACTGTTTTTT
TRBJ2-2,TRBD2,TRBV19,-,CASSKRLAVGTGELFF,TGTGCCAGTAGTAAGCGACTAGCGGTTGGCACCGGGGAGCTGTTTTTT
TRBJ2-3,TRBD2,TRBV5-1,-,CASSRLAGDTDTQYF,TGCGCCAGCAGCAGACTAGCGGGAGACACAGATACGCAGTATTTT
TRBJ2-7,-,TRBV28,few,CASSPMGRYEQYF,TGTGCCAGCAGTCCCATGGGGCGCTACGAGCAGTACTTC
TRBJ2-5,-,TRBV29-1,few,CSVGQNEETQYF,TGCAGCGTTGGACAGAACGAAGAGACCCAGTACTTC
TRBJ2-2,-,TRBV18,-,CASSQGADTGELFF,TGTGCCAGCTCACAAGGGGCCGACACCGGGGAGCTGTTTTTT
TRBJ2-7,-,TRBV4-3,few,CASSQVYNYEQYF,TGCGCCAGCAGCCAAGTTTACAACTACGAGCAGTACTTC
TRBJ1-1,-,TRBV9,-,CASSAQLYTEAFF,TGTGCCAGCAGCGCGCAACTGTACACTGAAGCTTTCTTT
TRBJ2-1,TRBD1,TRBV4-1,-,CASSQIDRGRNEQFF,TGCGCCAGCAGCCAGATCGACAGGGGTCGGAATGAGCAGTTCTTC
TRBJ2-5,-,TRBV4-3,-,CASSQDRGETQYF,TGCGCCAGCAGCCAAGACAGGGGAGAGACCCAGTACTTC
TRBJ2-2,TRBD1,TRBV5-1,-,CASSFGQGGVGELFF,TGCGCCAGCAGCTTCGGACAGGGAGGAGTAGGGGAGCTGTTTTTT
TRBJ2-7,TRBD2,TRBV4-3,-,CASSQDLVGGPSYEQYF,TGCGCCAGCAGCCAAGATTTGGTGGGAGGGCCCTCCTACGAGCAGTACTTC
TRBJ2-1,-,TRBV27,-,CASSLRVSSGEQFF,TGTGCCAGCAGTTTACGGGTCAGCTCAGGGGAGCAGTTCTTC
TRBJ1-2,-,TRBV29-1,-,CSVDTGFGYTF,TGCAGCGTAGATACAGGGTTTGGCTACACCTTC
TRBJ2-3,TRBD2,TRBV4-1,-,CASSQDGTSGSTDTQYF,TGCGCCAGCAGCCAAGATGGCACTAGCGGGAGCACAGATACGCAGTATTTT
TRBJ2-7,TRBD1,TRBV7-8,-,CASSLGQGAYSYEQYF,TGTGCCAGCAGCTTAGGACAGGGGGCCTACTCCTACGAGCAGTACTTC
TRBJ2-1,-,TRBV15,-,CATSRDLGGQGEQFF,TGTGCCACCAGCAGAGATCTGGGGGGGCAAGGGGAGCAGTTCTTC
TRBJ2-7,-,TRBV7-2,few,CASSPSSYEQYF,TGTGCCAGCAGCCCGAGCTCCTACGAGCAGTACTTC
TRBJ2-7,TRBD1,TRBV28,-,CASSHPGGTGPLLWQYF,TGTGCCAGCAGTCACCCAGGGGGCACGGGCCCTCTATTATGGCAGTACTTC
TRBJ2-3,TRBD2,TRBV27,-,CASRLAGVPDTQYF,TGTGCCAGCAGACTAGCGGGAGTGCCAGATACGCAGTATTTT
TRBJ1-2,-,TRBV6-4,-,CASSDSDRLQGGYTF,TGTGCCAGCAGTGACTCAGACAGGCTTCAGGGTGGCTACACCTTC
TRBJ2-6,TRBD1,TRBV19,-,CASSDRGSGANVLTF,TGTGCCAGTAGTGACAGGGGTTCTGGGGCCAACGTCCTGACTTTC
TRBJ2-3,TRBD2,TRBV5-1,-,CASLLAGAADTQYF,TGCGCCAGCCTACTAGCGGGAGCGGCAGATACGCAGTATTTT
TRBJ2-1,TRBD2,TRBV5-1,-,CASSPEPASGTKFF,TGCGCCAGCAGCCCCGAGCCCGCTAGCGGGACTAAGTTCTTC
TRBJ2-2,-,TRBV6-5,-,CASSPPQATGELFF,TGTGCCAGCAGTCCCCCCCAAGCCACCGGGGAGCTGTTTTTT
TRBJ2-5,-,TRBV11-3,-,CASSPPGQETQYF,TGTGCCAGCAGCCCGCCGGGCCAAGAGACCCAGTACTTC
TRBJ2-1,TRBD1,TRBV2,-,CASSEQGAAYNEQFF,TGTGCCAGCAGTGAGCAGGGGGCGGCCTACAATGAGCAGTTCTTC
TRBJ2-1,-,TRBV5-1,-,CASSLGLDISNEQFF,TGCGCCAGCAGCTTGGGTCTAGATATTTCCAATGAGCAGTTCTTC
TRBJ2-1,TRBD2,TRBV6-6,-,CASRTSGVNEQFF,TGTGCCAGCAGGACTAGCGGAGTCAATGAGCAGTTCTTC
TRBJ2-7,TRBD2,TRBV15,-,CATSKEAGGYEQYF,TGTGCCACCAGCAAGGAGGCGGGGGGCTACGAGCAGTACTTC
TRBJ2-7,TRBD2,TRBV7-2,-,CASSGTSATYEQYF,TGTGCCAGCAGTGGGACTAGCGCCACCTACGAGCAGTACTTC
TRBJ2-2,-,TRBV6-6,-,CASSLRGESNTGELFF,TGTGCCAGCAGTCTCCGCGGGGAGTCGAACACCGGGGAGCTGTTTTTT
TRBJ2-7,TRBD2,TRBV27,-,CASSFRGGRPSRYEQYF,TGTGCCAGCAGTTTTCGGGGGGGTCGACCCTCACGATACGAGCAGTACTTC
TRBJ2-7,-,TRBV7-6,few,CASSQFGEAVYEQYF,TGTGCCAGCAGCCAGTTTGGGGAGGCGGTATACGAGCAGTACTTC
TRBJ2-1,-,TRBV30,-,CAMDYHVNEQFF,TGTGCCATGGACTACCATGTCAATGAGCAGTTCTTC
TRBJ2-6,-,TRBV19,-,CASSIDYYSGANVLTF,TGTGCCAGTAGTATAGACTACTACTCTGGGGCCAACGTCCTGACTTTC
TRBJ1-1,-,TRBV7-9,-,CASSLAGLNTEAFF,TGTGCCAGCAGCTTAGCCGGGTTGAACACTGAAGCTTTCTTT
TRBJ2-1,TRBD2,TRBV27,few,CASSSRMGLAGDNEQFF,TGTGCCAGCAGTTCTAGGATGGGGCTAGCGGGGGACAATGAGCAGTTCTTC
TRBJ2-3,TRBD1,TRBV28,-,CASTRGLAVSTNTQYF,TGTGCCAGCACGAGGGGGCTAGCCGTAAGCACAAATACGCAGTATTTT
TRBJ2-1,-,TRBV7-3,-,CASSLTRPLRTSYNEQFF,TGTGCCAGCAGCCTCACCCGCCCCTTACGGACTTCCTACAATGAGCAGTTCTTC
TRBJ2-2,TRBD2,TRBV4-1,-,CASSQRTSGRPTLYSTGELFF,TGCGCCAGCAGCCAACGGACTAGCGGGAGACCCACACTCTATAGTACCGGGGAGCTGTTTTTT
TRBJ2-7,-,TRBV7-2,-,CASSPSRYEQYF,TGTGCCAGCAGCCCTAGCCGCTACGAGCAGTACTTC
TRBJ2-1,-,TRBV9,-,CASSVSYRSNNEQFF,TGTGCCAGCAGCGTATCGTACAGGTCGAACAATGAGCAGTTCTTC
TRBJ2-2,TRBD1,TRBV30,-,CAWRPTGVSTNTGELFF,TGTGCCTGGAGACCCACAGGGGTTTCAACGAACACCGGGGAGCTGTTTTTT
TRBJ2-1,-,TRBV9,-,CASSVEGDTYNEQFF,TGTGCCAGCAGCGTAGAGGGAGACACCTACAATGAGCAGTTCTTC